These 7 T cell receptor beta chains were all obtained from the same sample, sequenced in a study of T cells in Graves' hyperthyroidism and ophthalmopathy. RNA transcripts served as the template for amplifying TCR beta CDR3 regions. In the first-round RT-PCR of the TCR CDR3, the HTBI primer set was used. Using its own MiXCR run on the multiplex PCR reads, TCRdb lists one record per CDR3 protein. This table has hundreds of thousands of distinct CDR3 sequences, about a third appearing once. Sample: blood. These receptors came from a woman in her thirties or forties with Graves' hyperthyroidism.

This clonotype has just one count. At one end the junction does not follow the germline gene, possibly because of a read error. The chain couples TRBV6-6 to TRBJ1-5, with 8 bases aligning to TRBD1. The germline gives CDR1 MNHNY, CDR2 SVGAGI (reference sequence). The CDR3 extends over 17 amino acids. The CDR3 DNA reads TGTGCCAGCAGGCGGGACAGGACCCCGGGGACGGATCAGCCCCAGCGTTTT. Its translation is CASRRDRTPGTDQPQRF.

There are many counts of this clonotype. The V and J genes are TRBV7-8 and TRBJ1-6, with 12 bases matching TRBD1. V shed 3 bases and J 6 bases; nucleotides not matched to a gene: 3. The CDR3 has 16 residues. Germline CDR1 and CDR2: SGHVS and FQNEAQ. The chain's CDR3 is CASSFGTGGGNSPLHF. The CDR3 DNA reads TGTGCCAGCAGCTTCGGGACAGGGGGCGGTAATTCACCCCTCCACTTT.

This clonotype was counted at least ten times. V gene TRBV7-2 combines with J gene TRBJ2-5; no firm D call. CDR3 length: 15 amino acids. Germline CDR1 reads SGHTA; CDR2 reads FQGNSA. Trimming left V 1 base short and J 4 bases short, with 13 bases between. Here the CDR3 reads CASSLVVAHRETQYF. The CDR3, as DNA: TGTGCCAGCAGCTTAGTAGTGGCACATCGAGAGACCCAGTACTTC.

This clonotype was seen at least ten times. This chain joins TRBV29-1 and TRBJ2-7; 7 bases agree with TRBD2. Germline lookup yields CDR1 SQVTM and CDR2 ANQGSEA. The CDR3 contains 12 residues. V was clipped by 3 bases and J by 3 bases; unmatched bases: 2. The CDR3 DNA follows: TGCAGCGTTGAGGGGGGGGACTACGAGCAGTACTTC. Amino acid sequence: CSVEGGDYEQYF.

Of note for this clonotype: A read error may produce the germline difference seen at one junction end. The gene calls are TRBV7-2 and TRBJ1-2; 9 positions match TRBD1. Germline V CDR1 and CDR2: SGHTA, FQGNSA. The CDR3 is 17 amino acids. CDR3 sequence: CASSPYPGQGSLRGYTF. CDR3 in DNA: TGCGCCAGCAGCCCCTATCCGGGACAGGGTTCTCTCCGTGGCTACACCTTC.

This clonotype came up many times. The chain recombines TRBV20-1 with TRBJ1-6, with TRBD1 identical over 8 bases. V lost 5 bases, J lost 8 bases, and 11 bases stayed unmatched. Germline assignment: CDR1 DFQATT and CDR2 SNEGSKA (reference sequence). The CDR3 runs to 15 residues. Written as DNA, the CDR3 is TGCAGTGCTGGTGAGACAGGGGTCGCTGATTCACCCCTCCACTTT. Amino acids: CSAGETGVADSPLHF.

In its sample, this clonotype was seen many times. The chain carries TRBV19 and TRBJ1-2, with a weak D call TRBD1 (5 bases). The CDR3 sequence is 15 residues long. Trimming took off 1 base at V and 5 bases at J, with 14 bases between the two ends. The germline gives CDR1 LNHDA, CDR2 SQIVND (reference sequence). The CDR3 loop reads CASSIAGPGRYGYTF. Written as DNA, the CDR3 is TGTGCCAGTAGTATAGCGGGCCCGGGACGGTATGGCTACACCTTC.